A selection of T cell receptor beta chains follows, all from one sample in a study of blood T cell repertoires in COVID-19. The method was immunoSEQ multiplex PCR; TCRdb's version includes in-frame clones alone and lacks a portion of them. The repertoire holds around 67,000 clones, with just under 85% as singletons. Sequencing input: peripheral blood. These receptors were obtained from a man aged 65 to 85 with acute or convalescent COVID-19. Each CDR3 is given with its conserved first and last residue. Each record gives: V gene, CDR3 protein.

TRBV12-3/TRBV12-4 | CASSSSLADTQYF
TRBV7-2 | CASSPTGLVETQYF
TRBV19 | CASSIGSGALVTEQFF
TRBV10-3 | CAISEFRDTSSEAFF
TRBV2 | CASSRSVSETQYF
TRBV24-1 | CATSSSFFDNEQFF
TRBV7-2 | CASSLEASGSHNEQFF
TRBV9 | CASSFGDRNTEAFF
TRBV11-2 | CASSFSESTEAFF
TRBV9 | CASSPGMGASGYTF
TRBV24-1 | CATSRTGGDDTQYF
TRBV27 | CASSLEGTGNQPQHF
TRBV9 | CASSVGGHANNEQFF
TRBV10-2 | CASIDRATNEKLFF
TRBV19 | CASNRGGKLFF
TRBV7-9 | CASSRTSGIWSYNEQFF
TRBV6-5 | CASSPTGGRETQYF
TRBV3-1/TRBV3-2 | CASSRGTVSSYNSPLHF
TRBV5-1 | CAGSDMYHTGELFF
TRBV4-3 | CASSQTGTGGRQPQHF
TRBV6-5 | CASKASGNNEQFF
TRBV5-5 | CASSFSEGYGYTF